This paragraph reports one T cell receptor (beta chain). The sample originates from a study of identical twins. TCRdb independently ran MiXCR on the 5' RACE reads; one entry per CDR3 protein. The sample shows 400,000 to 500,000 distinct CDR3 sequences, about 13% of them seen only once. This CDR3 is 14 amino acids long. Germline lookup yields CDR1 LNHNV and CDR2 YYDKDF (reference sequence). V lost 1 base to trimming and J lost 5 bases, with 11 bases between them. This sample was shared with a second study, whose subject was yellow fever vaccine responses in identical twins.

The receptor comes from a woman between 18 and 29 years old in good health. The gene calls are TRBV15 and TRBJ2-5; no firm D call. What was sequenced was CD4+ T cells sorted from blood. The CDR3 nucleotides read TGTGCCACCAGCAGAGCCTGGGCCCTGGAGACCCAGTACTTC. It translates to CATSRAWALETQYF.